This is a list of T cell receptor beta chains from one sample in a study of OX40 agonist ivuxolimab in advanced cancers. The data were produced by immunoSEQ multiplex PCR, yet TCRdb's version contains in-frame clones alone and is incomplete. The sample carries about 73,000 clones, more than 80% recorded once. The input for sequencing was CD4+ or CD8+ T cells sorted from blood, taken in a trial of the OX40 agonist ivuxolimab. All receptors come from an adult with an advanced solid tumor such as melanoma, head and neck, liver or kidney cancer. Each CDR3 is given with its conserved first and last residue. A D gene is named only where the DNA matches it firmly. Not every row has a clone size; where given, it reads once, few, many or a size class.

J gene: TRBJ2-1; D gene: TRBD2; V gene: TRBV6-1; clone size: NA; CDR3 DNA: TGTGCCAGCAGTGAAGCTCCGGGACTAGCGGGAAACAATGAGCAGTTCTTC; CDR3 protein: CASSEAPGLAGNNEQFF
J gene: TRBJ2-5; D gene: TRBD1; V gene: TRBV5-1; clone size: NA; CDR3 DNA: TGCGCCAGCAGACGGACAGGGGATGGAGAAGAGACCCAGTACTTC; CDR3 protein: CASRRTGDGEETQYF
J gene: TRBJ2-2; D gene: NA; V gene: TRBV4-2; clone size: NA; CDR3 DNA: TGTGCCAGCAGCCTCCCTAATTTAAGATCGGGTTCCGGGGAGCTGTTTTTT; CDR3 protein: CASSLPNLRSGSGELFF
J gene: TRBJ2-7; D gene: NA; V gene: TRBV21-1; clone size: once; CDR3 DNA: TGTGCCAGCAGCAAGGGAGGCTTCCAGTACTTC; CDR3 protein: CASSKGGFQYF
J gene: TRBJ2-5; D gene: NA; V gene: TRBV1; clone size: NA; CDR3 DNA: TGCACCAGCAGCCAAGGGACGGGAGGTGGGGAGACCCAGTACTTC; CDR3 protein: CTSSQGTGGGETQYF
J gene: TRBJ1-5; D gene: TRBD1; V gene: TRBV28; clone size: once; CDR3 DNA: TGTGCCAGCAGTCCGACAGGGGAGGGCAATCAGCCCCAGCATTTT; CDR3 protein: CASSPTGEGNQPQHF
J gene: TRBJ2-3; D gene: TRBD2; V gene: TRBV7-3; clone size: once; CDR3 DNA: TGTGCCAGCAGCTTAACATCAACTAGCGGGAGCGGGACAGATACGCAGTATTTT; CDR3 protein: CASSLTSTSGSGTDTQYF
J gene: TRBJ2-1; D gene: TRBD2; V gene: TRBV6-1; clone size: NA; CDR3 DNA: TGTGCCAGCAGTGAGGGAGCGGGAGCCATCGGGTCCTCCTACAATGAGCAGTTCTTC; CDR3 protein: CASSEGAGAIGSSYNEQFF
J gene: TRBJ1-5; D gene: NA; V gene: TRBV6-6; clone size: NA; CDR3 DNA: TGTGCCAGCGGGACTAGCAATCAGCCCCAGCATTTT; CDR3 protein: CASGTSNQPQHF
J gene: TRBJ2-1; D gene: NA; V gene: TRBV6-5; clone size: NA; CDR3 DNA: TGTGCCAGCAGACAGGGCACCAATTCCTACAATGAGCAGTTCTTC; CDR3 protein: CASRQGTNSYNEQFF
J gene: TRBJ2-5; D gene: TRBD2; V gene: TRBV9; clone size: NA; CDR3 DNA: TGTGCCAGCAGCGTTTCGGGAGGGCCGGAGACCCAGTACTTC; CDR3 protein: CASSVSGGPETQYF
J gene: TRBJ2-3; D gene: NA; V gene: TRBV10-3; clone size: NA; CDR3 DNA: TGTGCCATCAGTGAGAGAGGGGTGGATACGCAGTATTTT; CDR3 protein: CAISERGVDTQYF
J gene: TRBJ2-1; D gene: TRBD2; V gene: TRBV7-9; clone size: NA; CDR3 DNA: TGTGCCAGCAGCTTACAACTAGCGGGCTACAATGAGCAGTTCTTC; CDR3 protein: CASSLQLAGYNEQFF
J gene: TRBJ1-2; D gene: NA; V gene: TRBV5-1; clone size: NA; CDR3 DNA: TGCGCCAGCAGCGGCGAAGCGGGTGGCTACACCTTC; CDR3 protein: CASSGEAGGYTF
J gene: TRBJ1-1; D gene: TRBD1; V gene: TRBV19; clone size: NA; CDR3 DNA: TGTGCCAGTACCCTTCTGACAGGGGACGACACTGAAGCTTTCTTT; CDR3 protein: CASTLLTGDDTEAFF
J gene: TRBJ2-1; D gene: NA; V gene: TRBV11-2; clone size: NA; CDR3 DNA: TGTGCCAGCAGCTTAGCAGGGCTTCACTACAATGAGCAGTTCTTC; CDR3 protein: CASSLAGLHYNEQFF
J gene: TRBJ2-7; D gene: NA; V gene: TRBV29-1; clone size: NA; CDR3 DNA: TGCAGCGTTGAAGATGGTATTGGCGGGGACCGGCAGTACTTC; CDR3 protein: CSVEDGIGGDRQYF
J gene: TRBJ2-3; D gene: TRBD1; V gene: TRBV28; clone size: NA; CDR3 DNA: TGTGCCAGCAGTTCGACAGGAACGCAGGGGGTAAATACGCAGTATTTT; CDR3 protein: CASSSTGTQGVNTQYF
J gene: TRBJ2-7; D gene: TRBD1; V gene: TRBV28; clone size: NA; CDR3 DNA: TGTGCCAGCAGTTTACCGACAGGGGGCGAAAAGCAGTACTTC; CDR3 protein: CASSLPTGGEKQYF
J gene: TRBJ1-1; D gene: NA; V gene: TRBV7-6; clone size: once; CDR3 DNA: TGTGCCAGCAGCTCCCGACGGAATGATGAAGCTTTCTTT; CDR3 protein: CASSSRRNDEAFF
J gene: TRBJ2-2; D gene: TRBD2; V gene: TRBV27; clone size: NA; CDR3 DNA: TGTGCCAGCAGTTTATCCCGACTAGCGGGACGGACCGGGGAGCTGTTTTTT; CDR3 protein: CASSLSRLAGRTGELFF
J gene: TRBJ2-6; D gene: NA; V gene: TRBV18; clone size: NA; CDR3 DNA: TGTGCCAGCTCACCGTCGGGGGGCGGGCTCTCTGGGGCCAACGTCCTGACTTTC; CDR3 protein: CASSPSGGGLSGANVLTF
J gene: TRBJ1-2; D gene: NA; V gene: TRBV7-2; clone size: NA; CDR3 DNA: TGTGCCAGCAGCTTAGGGCCCGGGGGTAACTATGGCTACACCTTC; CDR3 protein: CASSLGPGGNYGYTF
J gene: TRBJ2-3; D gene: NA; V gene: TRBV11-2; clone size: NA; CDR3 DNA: TGTGCCAGCAGCTTAGTAGGACTTAGGGATACGCAGTATTTT; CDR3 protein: CASSLVGLRDTQYF
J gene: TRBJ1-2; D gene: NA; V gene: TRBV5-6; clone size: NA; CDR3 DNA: TGTGCCAGCAGCTTGGAACAGACTAACTATGGCTACACCTTC; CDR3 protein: CASSLEQTNYGYTF
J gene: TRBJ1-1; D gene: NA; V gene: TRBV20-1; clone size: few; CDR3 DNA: TGCAGTGCTTTTTCCAAGCACAAAGCTTTCTTT; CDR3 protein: CSAFSKHKAFF
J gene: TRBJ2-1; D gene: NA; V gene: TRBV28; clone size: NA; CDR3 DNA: TGTGCCAGCAGCCCCCCAGGTCGGGAGCAGTTCTTC; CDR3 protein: CASSPPGREQFF
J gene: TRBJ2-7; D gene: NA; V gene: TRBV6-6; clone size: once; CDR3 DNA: TGTGCCAGCAGTGGGTGGGGGGAGCAGTACTTC; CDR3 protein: CASSGWGEQYF
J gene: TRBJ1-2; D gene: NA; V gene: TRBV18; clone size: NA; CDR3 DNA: TGTGCCAGCTCACCCCAGGGTAACTATGGCTACACCTTC; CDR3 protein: CASSPQGNYGYTF
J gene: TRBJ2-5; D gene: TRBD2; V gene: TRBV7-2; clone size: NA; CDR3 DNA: TGTGCCAGCAGCCTCGGGACTAGCGGGGTTCAAGAGACCCAGTACTTC; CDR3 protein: CASSLGTSGVQETQYF
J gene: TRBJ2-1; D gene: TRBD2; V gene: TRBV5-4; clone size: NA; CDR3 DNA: TGTGCCAGCAGCCCTCCTCCCGGGACTAGCGGAAAGTACAATGAGCAGTTCTTC; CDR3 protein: CASSPPPGTSGKYNEQFF